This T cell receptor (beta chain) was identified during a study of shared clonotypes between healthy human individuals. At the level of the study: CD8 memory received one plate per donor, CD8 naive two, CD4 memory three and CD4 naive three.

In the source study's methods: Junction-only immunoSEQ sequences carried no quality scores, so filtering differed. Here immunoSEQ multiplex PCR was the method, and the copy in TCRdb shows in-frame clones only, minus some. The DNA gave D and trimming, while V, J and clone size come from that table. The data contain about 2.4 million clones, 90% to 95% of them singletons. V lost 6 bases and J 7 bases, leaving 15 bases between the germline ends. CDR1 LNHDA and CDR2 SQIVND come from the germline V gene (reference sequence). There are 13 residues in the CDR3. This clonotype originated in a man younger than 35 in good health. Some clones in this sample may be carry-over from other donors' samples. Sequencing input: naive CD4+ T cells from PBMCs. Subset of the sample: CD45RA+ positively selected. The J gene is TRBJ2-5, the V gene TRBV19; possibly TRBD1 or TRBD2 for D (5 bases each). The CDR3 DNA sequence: TGTGCCAGTAGGGGGGACGTATTGGGGACCCAGTACTTC. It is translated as CASRGDVLGTQYF.